The present TCR beta chain was sequenced within a study of T cell repertoires in cytomegalovirus infection. At the level of the study: HLA-B-restricted CMV epitopes that are well studied were used alongside recently identified HLA-C-restricted ones. Public TCR beta signature analysis indicated the presence of both CMV infection and matching HLA type. Findings of the study overall: Accumulated public TCR beta family frequency recognized individuals carrying CMV together with the relevant HLA.

The table lists this clonotype with a few counts. Its antigen remains unknown. The trim removed 3 bases at V and 6 bases at J, leaving 6 bases unmatched. CDR1 is SGHTA and CDR2 is FQGNSA in the germline V gene. The CDR3 is 15 residues long. TCRdb recomputed calls from the reads with MiXCR, one row per CDR3 protein. The sample records some 800,000 distinct CDR3 sequences, 25% to 30% being singletons. The clonotype was recovered from a human donor in good health (CMV status not recorded). Some clones in this sample may be carry-over from other donors' samples. This sample comprised cultured CD8+ T cells from PBMCs, obtained from culture after CMV antigen stimulation. The genes are TRBV7-2 and TRBJ1-5; 9 nucleotides line up with TRBD1. The CDR3: CASSFTGGAGQPQHF. CDR3 coding DNA: TGTGCCAGCAGCTTTACAGGGGGCGCAGGTCAGCCCCAGCATTTT.